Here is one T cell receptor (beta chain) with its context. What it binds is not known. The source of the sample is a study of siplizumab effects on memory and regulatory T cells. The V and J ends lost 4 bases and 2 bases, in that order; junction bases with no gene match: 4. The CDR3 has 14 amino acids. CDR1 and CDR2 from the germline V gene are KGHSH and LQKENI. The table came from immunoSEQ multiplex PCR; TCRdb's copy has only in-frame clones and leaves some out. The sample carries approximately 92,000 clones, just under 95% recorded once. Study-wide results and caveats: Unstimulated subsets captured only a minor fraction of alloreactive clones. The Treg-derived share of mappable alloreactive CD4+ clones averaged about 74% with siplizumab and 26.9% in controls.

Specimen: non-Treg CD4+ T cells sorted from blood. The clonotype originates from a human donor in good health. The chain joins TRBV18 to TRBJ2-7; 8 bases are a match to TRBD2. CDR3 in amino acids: CASSLMTSAYEQYF. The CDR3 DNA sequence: TGTGCCAGCTCACTGATGACTAGCGCCTACGAGCAGTACTTC.